Detailed here is one T cell receptor beta chain. This clone was seen only a few times. Its antigen is still unknown. No much larger clone exists at a distance of one base, and base qualities are not known. The source of the sample is a study of blood T cell repertoires in COVID-19 (dated by TCRdb to about 2020). About the investigation overall: Samples from collaborators originated in the United States, Italy and Spain and spanned both the acute and convalescent phases of COVID-19. Samples were obtained from the ongoing ImmuneRACE study (first 160 participants) and from over 1,000 subjects provided by 6 global collaborators. Where available, HLA class I and class II types were obtained from metadata supplied by the sample provider rather than from assay-based typing. Deeply sampled blood TCRbeta repertoires from subjects exposed to, actively infected with, or recovered from COVID-19 were included in the dataset. The repertoires were released in a freely available public database meant as a resource for research on the immune response to SARS-CoV-2. The material from the prospective study consisted of cDNA or gDNA derived from T cells, B-cell-depleted T cells, or PBMCs. Sample metadata almost always included a de-identified subject ID, COVID-19 status, age in years and sex. Overall results and qualifications from the work: Clinical and demographic metadata were provided uncurated, with the amount varying by source and participant.

Measured from the cysteine to the phenylalanine, the CDR3 is 12 residues long. Here the CDR3 DNA is all that survives: 36 bases in frame from base 1. Between the V and J ends, shortened by 8 bases and 1 base respectively, the junction contains 8 bases. From the germline V gene, CDR1 is ENHRY and CDR2 is SYGVKD. Whole blood was collected in K2EDTA tubes by collaborating institutions according to the institutions' own protocols. Collaborator samples were shipped for TCRbeta analysis as frozen whole blood, isolated PBMCs, or DNA extracted from either sample type. The immunoSEQ Assay, a bias-controlled multiplex PCR, was used to amplify TCRbeta CDR3 regions from genomic DNA. Processing in the source paper ran as follows. Within the assay, amplification of reference gene primers was used to estimate how many nucleated cells each sample contained. To quantify the absolute abundance of each unique TCRbeta CDR3 rearrangement, sequence reads were collapsed and filtered. For each sample, productive Simpson clonality was calculated by taking the square root of Simpson's diversity index across productive rearrangements. This is the immuneACCESS table as TCRdb keeps it, with only in-frame sequences that have V and J called. A part of the clones is gone; compared with another copy, unresolved V genes explain less than half, and the rest is unexplained. Clone size and V and J calls were adopted from that table, with D and trimming inferred from the DNA. This sample comprises hundreds of thousands of clones, 80% to 90% of them detected only once. The ten largest clones add up to more than 4% of the sample.

This receptor was taken from a woman aged 30 to 39 with acute or convalescent COVID-19. Rearrangement joined TRBV10-3 to TRBJ2-5; there is no confident call for the D gene. The specimen was peripheral blood. The CDR3 region has the sequence CAISASQETQYF. At the DNA level, the sequence is TGTGCCATCTCGGCTAGCCAAGAGACCCAGTACTTC.